This TCR beta chain was obtained from a study of Ad26.COV2.S vaccination and SARS-CoV-2 variants. Study context: Intramuscular Ad26.COV2.S doses were given once or twice, 56 days apart.

Specified treatment: roughly 18 received Ad26.COV2.S at low or high dose, single or two shots; 5 received placebo; per-sample allocation not given. Sampling was performed 63 days after the first vaccine or placebo injection. With regard to this clone: No antigen is known for it.

TCRdb keeps only in-frame clones here, not all; method: immunoSEQ multiplex PCR. The table has some 290,000 clones, around four fifths seen once. Per the germline V gene, CDR1 is MNHNS and CDR2 is SASEGT. The CDR3 consists of 15 residues. V was pared by 6 bases and J by 8 bases, with 10 bases of the junction left unmatched. Whole-study results and caveats: People who got the vaccine had more spike-specific TCR breadth than people who got placebo.

The sample was peripheral blood, taken in a trial of Ad26.COV2.S vaccine versus placebo. This TCR derives from a person aged 18-65 years who received the Ad26.COV2.S COVID-19 vaccine or a placebo. The rearrangement uses TRBV6-1 and TRBJ1-6, with TRBD1 matching 7 bases. In DNA, the CDR3 is TGTGCCAGCAGCCGAGGGGGCCCGGAGGATTCACCCCTCCACTTT. Its protein is CASSRGGPEDSPLHF.